The 26 T cell receptor beta chains below were found in one sample sequenced in a study of blood T cell repertoires in COVID-19. TCRdb's copy holds only in-frame clones and misses some; the assay was immunoSEQ multiplex PCR. There are approximately 65,000 clones in the sample; about four fifths occur only once, and approximately 4% lies in the top ten. Sequenced: PBMCs or T cells enriched from blood (not recorded which). Receptors were obtained from a woman between 35 and 50 years old with acute COVID-19.

The V gene is TRBV7-6, the J gene TRBJ2-1; 10 bases fit TRBD2. V shed 0 bases and J 2 bases; nucleotides not matched to a gene: 1. The CDR3 loop spans 16 amino acids. Looked up from germline, CDR1 is SGHVS and CDR2 is FNYEAQ. CDR3 loop: CASSLASGGPYNEQFF. The CDR3 DNA follows: TGTGCCAGCAGCTTAGCTAGCGGGGGGCCCTACAATGAGCAGTTCTTC.

The chain uses TRBV24-1 and TRBJ2-1; D ambiguous. The V end was cut by 2 bases, the J end by 4 bases, with 8 bases between. Per germline, CDR1 KGHDR and CDR2 SFDVKD. The CDR3 spans 14 residues. As DNA, the CDR3 is TGTGCCACCAGTGATTCAACACAGTACAATGAGCAGTTCTTC. This sequence encodes CATSDSTQYNEQFF.

This rearrangement joins TRBV9 to TRBJ2-3, with 10 bases that match TRBD2. Germline V gene data show CDR1 as SGDLS and CDR2 as YYNGEE. There are 17 residues in the CDR3. The V segment lost 4 bases and the J segment 3 bases; nucleotides outside the gene matches: 11. The CDR3 DNA reads as TGTGCCAGCAGCACAAAGGGGTTAGCGGGGGGTACAGATACGCAGTATTTT. Translation: CASSTKGLAGGTDTQYF.

The chain employs TRBV18 and TRBJ2-7; 15 positions match TRBD2. Germline assignment: CDR1 KGHSH and CDR2 LQKENI. V was pared by 3 bases and J by 6 bases, with 12 bases of the junction left unmatched. This CDR3 is 18 amino acids long. For the CDR3, the DNA is TGTGCCAGCTCACCCGGACTAGCGGGAGGGCCGGTGTCATTCGAGCAGTACTTC. Its translation: CASSPGLAGGPVSFEQYF.

The chain links TRBV7-9 to TRBJ1-4, with 9 bases lining up with TRBD1. The CDR3 has 16 amino acids. V trimming: 0 bases; J trimming: 7 bases; junction bases outside the gene matches: 6. Germline CDR1 is SEHNR and CDR2 is FQNEAQ (reference sequence). The CDR3 spells CASSLALGTGLEKLFF. CDR3 DNA sequence: TGTGCCAGCAGCTTAGCCCTCGGGACAGGGCTTGAAAAACTGTTTTTT. Full variable domain (rest looked up from reference TRBV7-9 and TRBJ1-4): DTGVSQNPRHKITKRGQNVTFRCDPISEHNRLYWYRQTLGQGPEFLTYFQNEAQLEKSRLLSDRFSAERPKGSFSTLEIQRTEQGDSAMYLCASSLALGTGLEKLFFGSGTQLSVL.

The genes are TRBV24-1 and TRBJ1-2, with 10 nucleotides matching TRBD1. V was pared by 4 bases and J by 7 bases, with 8 bases of the junction left unmatched. Germline V gives CDR1 KGHDR, CDR2 SFDVKD. This CDR3 has 15 amino acids. The CDR3 here is CATSDPTGTGVGYTF. The CDR3 coding sequence is TGTGCCACCAGTGACCCGACGGGGACAGGGGTTGGCTACACCTTC.

V is TRBV9 and J is TRBJ2-7; TRBD1 matches 9 bases. Looked up from germline, CDR1 is SGDLS and CDR2 is YYNGEE. The CDR3 sequence is 17 residues long. Trimming cost V 3 bases and J 2 bases; bases outside gene matches: 12. The CDR3 loop reads CASSEQSGTGQTYEQYF. The DNA of the CDR3 is TGTGCCAGCAGCGAACAATCCGGGACAGGGCAGACCTACGAGCAGTACTTC.

V usage is TRBV27 and J usage is TRBJ2-1; 9 nucleotides line up with TRBD1. CDR3 size: 16 residues. Germline loops: CDR1 MNHEY, CDR2 SMNVEV (reference sequence). J lost 0 bases, V lost 6 bases, and 6 bases had no gene match. The CDR3 coding sequence is TGTGCCAGCAGAACAGGGGGCAGGGTCTCCTACAATGAGCAGTTCTTC. Translated, it gives CASRTGGRVSYNEQFF.

The chain uses TRBV29-1 and TRBJ2-2; 8 bases align to TRBD2. This CDR3 spans 15 amino acids. Trimming removed 6 bases from V and 3 bases from J; junction bases left unmatched: 9. Germline CDR1 is SQVTM and CDR2 is ANQGSEA. The CDR3 coding sequence is TGCAGCGTGGGACTAGGGGCCGCTCACACCGGGGAGCTGTTTTTT. This sequence encodes CSVGLGAAHTGELFF.

The V call is TRBV5-4, the J call TRBJ2-4; a weak D match, TRBD2 (6 bases). Trimming shortened V by 4 bases and J by 0 bases, and 23 bases separated the two germline ends. The CDR3 contains 19 residues. Germline V gene data show CDR1 as SGHNT and CDR2 as YYREEE (reference sequence). CDR3 nucleotides: TGTGCCAGCAGCACCAAAGCAGGGAAGGAGGGCCTAGCCAAAAACATTCAGTACTTC. This codes for CASSTKAGKEGLAKNIQYF.

The chain combines TRBV7-3 with TRBJ1-6, with D perhaps matching TRBD1 (5 bases). The CDR3 extends over 13 amino acids. Germline V lookup: CDR1 SGHTA, CDR2 FQGTGA. Between the trimmed V and J ends, which lost 3 bases and 10 bases, there was a span of 10 bases. The CDR3 DNA sequence: TGTGCCAGCAGCTTCAGCGGGGGATCACCCCTCCACTTT. Translated: CASSFSGGSPLHF.

V gene TRBV10-1 combines with J gene TRBJ2-1; 8 bases are a match to TRBD1. V shed 6 bases and J 2 bases; nucleotides not matched to a gene: 6. This CDR3 contains 15 residues. The V gene's germline CDR1 is WNHNN and CDR2 SYGVQD (reference sequence). The CDR3 coding sequence is TGCGCCAGCAGCCGGACAGGGTATCCCTACAATGAGCAGTTCTTC. Its protein is CASSRTGYPYNEQFF.

This clone has more than one count but fewer than ten. The sample contains more than one DNA sequence encoding this CDR3. This sequence joins TRBV19 and TRBJ2-1; TRBD1 agrees at 7 bases. The ends lost 6 bases at V and 0 bases at J; junction bases unmatched: 5. The CDR3 length is 15 residues. In germline, CDR1 is LNHDA, CDR2 SQIVND (reference sequence). The CDR3 sequence is CASRQDRSSYNEQFF. The CDR3 DNA is TGTGCCAGTAGGCAGGACAGGAGCTCCTACAATGAGCAGTTCTTC.

This rearrangement joins TRBV5-6 to TRBJ2-7; 7 nucleotides match TRBD1. V lost 7 bases to trimming and J lost 0 bases; unmatched junction nucleotides: 7. In germline, CDR1 is SGHDT, CDR2 YYEEEE. The CDR3 is 14 amino acids. CDR3: CASGRAGGSYEQYV. The DNA for the CDR3 is TGTGCCAGCGGTCGTGCAGGGGGCTCCTACGAGCAGTACGTC.

V and J are TRBV7-9 and TRBJ2-7; maybe TRBD2 (5 bases). Trimming removed 7 bases at V and 2 bases at J, with 12 bases between. CDR1 and CDR2 from the germline V gene are SEHNR and FQNEAQ (reference sequence). This CDR3 region has 13 residues. The DNA for the CDR3 is TGTGCCAGCAATCCCAGCGGCACCTACGAGCAGTACTTC. Translation: CASNPSGTYEQYF.

This chain connects TRBV19 to TRBJ1-3; D is perhaps TRBD1 (5 bases). The CDR3 is 16 residues long. Trimming left V 3 bases short and J 0 bases short, with 12 bases between. The germline V gene encodes CDR1 LNHDA and CDR2 SQIVND (reference sequence). In nucleotides, the CDR3 is TGTGCCAGTAGTATCCTTGGGGGGATCTCTGGAAACACCATATATTTT. Residues: CASSILGGISGNTIYF.

The chain combines TRBV19 with TRBJ2-7; weak D call: TRBD2 (6 bases). The CDR3 is made up of 15 amino acids. The V end lost 5 bases, the J end lost 3 bases, and 17 bases lay between the germline ends. In germline, CDR1 is LNHDA, CDR2 SQIVND (reference sequence). DNA for the CDR3: TGTGCCAGTAGTGGGACGGGACTGAAAATCTACGAGCAGTACTTC. Its translation: CASSGTGLKIYEQYF. The full variable domain, in which reference TRBV19 and TRBJ2-7 provide the parts outside the CDR3, is DGGITQSPKYLFRKEGQNVTLSCEQNLNHDAMYWYRQDPGQGLRLIYYSQIVNDFQKGDIAEGYSVSREKKESFPLTVTSAQKNPTAFYLCASSGTGLKIYEQYFGPGTRLTVT.

V usage is TRBV11-2 and J usage is TRBJ2-1; TRBD2 is a possible D gene (6 bases). With 5 bases removed from V and 0 bases from J, the gap between germline ends came to 20 bases. The CDR3 extends over 18 amino acids. From germline, CDR1 is SGHAT and CDR2 FQNNGV. In nucleotides, the CDR3 is TGTGCCAGCAGCCCACTGGGGGGTAGCGCGAGCTCCTACAATGAGCAGTTCTTC. Protein sequence: CASSPLGGSASSYNEQFF.

This clone is a singleton in its sample. The gene calls are TRBV28 and TRBJ2-5; unclear D gene. V was trimmed by 3 bases and J by 5 bases, leaving 10 bases between them. The length of the CDR3 is 13 residues. The V gene's germline CDR1 is MDHEN and CDR2 SYDVKM. DNA of the CDR3: TGTGCCAGCAGTTTTGCCGCGTGGGAGACCCAGTACTTC. Translated, it gives CASSFAAWETQYF.

The chain combines TRBV6-5 with TRBJ1-1; 8 nucleotides match TRBD1. This CDR3 region has 13 residues. Germline-derived CDR1 and CDR2 are MNHEY and SVGAGI. V lost 7 bases, J lost 4 bases, and 5 bases stayed unmatched. CDR3 sequence (DNA): TGTGCCAGCATTCAACAGGGGGGCACTGAAGCTTTCTTT. Its protein product is CASIQQGGTEAFF.

V gene TRBV19 combines with J gene TRBJ1-2; D gene ambiguous. This CDR3 is 16 amino acids long. Trimming shortened V by 0 bases and J by 0 bases, and 11 bases separated the two germline ends. The germline V gene has CDR1 LNHDA and CDR2 SQIVND (reference sequence). For the CDR3, the DNA is TGTGCCAGTAGTATAGAGTGGCAGATCCCTAACTATGGCTACACCTTC. It yields the protein CASSIEWQIPNYGYTF.

The V and J genes are TRBV27 and TRBJ2-7, with D unresolved. The germline V and J ends were trimmed by 5 bases and 1 base, with 9 bases remaining between them. From germline, CDR1 is MNHEY and CDR2 SMNVEV (reference sequence). This CDR3 has 13 residues. CDR3 bases: TGTGCCAGCAGTGAGCGAATTTCCTACGAGCAGTACTTC. Translating gives CASSERISYEQYF.

The DNA of the CDR3 is TGTGCCATCAGTGGTACAGGGACGGGCTCCTACGAGCAGTACTTC. As protein: CAISGTGTGSYEQYF. This chain connects TRBV10-3 to TRBJ2-7; a possible D gene is TRBD1 (6 bases). Germline lookup yields CDR1 ENHRY and CDR2 SYGVKD. With 4 bases removed from V and 0 bases from J, the gap between germline ends came to 13 bases. The CDR3 spans 15 residues.

This chain joins TRBV2 and TRBJ1-1, with D possibly TRBD1 on 5 matching bases. The germline V gene has CDR1 SNHLY and CDR2 FYNNEI. Deletions cut 7 bases from V and 3 bases from J, with 18 bases between. The CDR3 covers 15 residues. CDR3 residues: CASNGGGSQHTEAFF. The CDR3 DNA is TGTGCCAGCAATGGGGGGGGGAGCCAACACACTGAAGCTTTCTTT. Full variable domain (remainder filled in from reference TRBV2 and TRBJ1-1): EPEVTQTPSHQVTQMGQEVILRCVPISNHLYFYWYRQILGQKVEFLVSFYNNEISEKSEIFDDQFSVERPDGSNFTLKIRSTKLEDSAMYFCASNGGGSQHTEAFFGQGTRLTVV.

V gene TRBV9 combines with J gene TRBJ1-1; D is ambiguous. The CDR3 loop spans 15 amino acids. CDR1 and CDR2 (germline): SGDLS, YYNGEE. The ends were cut back, 0 bases at V and 5 bases at J, with 14 bases in the middle. The CDR3 here is CASSVEGWGETEAFF. The CDR3 DNA is TGTGCCAGCAGCGTAGAAGGGTGGGGAGAAACTGAAGCTTTCTTT.

The chain couples TRBV5-6 to TRBJ2-7; possible D gene TRBD2, 6 bases. The CDR3 length is 12 residues. V dropped 7 bases and J dropped 4 bases, with 12 bases sitting between them. CDR1 SGHDT and CDR2 YYEEEE come from the germline V gene. The CDR3 nucleotides are TGTGCCAGCCGGACGGGGGTATACGAGCAGTACTTC. It is translated as CASRTGVYEQYF.